This TCR beta chain was sequenced during a study of control samples from healthy donors and cancer patients. The protocol was immunoSEQ multiplex PCR, while the TCRdb copy is restricted to in-frame clones and leaves out a portion. The data contain roughly 130,000 clones, approximately 95% of them singletons. Trimming cost V 0 bases and J 4 bases, with 7 bases left between them. The CDR3 is 14 amino acids. Germline V gives CDR1 SGDLS, CDR2 YYNGEE. Source material: blood. The receptor was isolated from a man younger than 45 in good health. The chain combines TRBV9 with TRBJ2-2; D gene unclear. As DNA, the CDR3 is TGTGCCAGCAGCGTAGATCCATCCACCGGGGAGCTGTTTTTT. Translated: CASSVDPSTGELFF.